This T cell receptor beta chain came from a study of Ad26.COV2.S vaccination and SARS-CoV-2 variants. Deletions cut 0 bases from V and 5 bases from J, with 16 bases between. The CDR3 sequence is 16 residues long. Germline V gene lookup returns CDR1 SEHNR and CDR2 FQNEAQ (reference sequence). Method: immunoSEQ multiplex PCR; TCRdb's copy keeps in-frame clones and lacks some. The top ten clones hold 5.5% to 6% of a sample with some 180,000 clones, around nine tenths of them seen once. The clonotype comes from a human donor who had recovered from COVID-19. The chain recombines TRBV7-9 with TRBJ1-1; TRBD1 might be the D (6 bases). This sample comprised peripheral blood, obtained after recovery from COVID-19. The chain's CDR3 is CASSLAPFTGATEAFF. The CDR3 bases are TGTGCCAGCAGCTTAGCGCCATTTACGGGGGCTACTGAAGCTTTCTTT.